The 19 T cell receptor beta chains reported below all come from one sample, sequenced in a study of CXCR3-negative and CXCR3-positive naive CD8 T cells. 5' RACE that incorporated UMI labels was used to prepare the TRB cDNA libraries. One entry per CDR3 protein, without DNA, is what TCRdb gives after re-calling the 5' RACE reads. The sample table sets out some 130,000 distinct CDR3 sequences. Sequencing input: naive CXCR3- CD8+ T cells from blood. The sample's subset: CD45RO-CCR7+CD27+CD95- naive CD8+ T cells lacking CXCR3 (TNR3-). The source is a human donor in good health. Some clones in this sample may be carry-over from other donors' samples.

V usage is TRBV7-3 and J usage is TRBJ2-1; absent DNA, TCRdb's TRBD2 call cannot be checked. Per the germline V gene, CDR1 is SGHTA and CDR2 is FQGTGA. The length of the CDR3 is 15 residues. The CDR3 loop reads CASSSTSGGRDEQFF.

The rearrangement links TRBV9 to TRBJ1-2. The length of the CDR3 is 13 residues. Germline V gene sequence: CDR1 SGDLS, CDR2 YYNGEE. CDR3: CASSVAIFYGYTF.

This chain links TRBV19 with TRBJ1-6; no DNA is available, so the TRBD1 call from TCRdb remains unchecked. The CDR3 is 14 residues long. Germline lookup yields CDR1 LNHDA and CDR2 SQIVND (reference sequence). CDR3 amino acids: CASGIWTDNSPLHF.

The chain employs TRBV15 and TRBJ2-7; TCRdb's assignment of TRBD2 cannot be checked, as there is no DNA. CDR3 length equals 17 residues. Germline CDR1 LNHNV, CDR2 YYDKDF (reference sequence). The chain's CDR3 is CATSSRQVSGRTYEQYF.

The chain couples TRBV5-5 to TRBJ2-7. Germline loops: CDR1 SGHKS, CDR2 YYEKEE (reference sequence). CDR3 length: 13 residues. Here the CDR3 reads CASSLDSYYEQYF. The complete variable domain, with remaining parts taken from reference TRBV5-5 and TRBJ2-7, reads DAGVTQSPTHLIKTRGQQVTLRCSPISGHKSVSWYQQVLGQGPQFIFQYYEKEERGRGNFPDRFSARQFPNYSSELNVNALLLGDSALYLCASSLDSYYEQYFGPGTRLTVT.

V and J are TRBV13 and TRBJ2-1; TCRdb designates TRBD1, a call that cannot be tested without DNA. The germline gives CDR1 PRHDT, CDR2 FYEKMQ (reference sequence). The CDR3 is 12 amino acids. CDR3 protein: CASSLAARGQFF.

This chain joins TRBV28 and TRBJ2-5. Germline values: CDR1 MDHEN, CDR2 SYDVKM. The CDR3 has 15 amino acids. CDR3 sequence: CASSQERKRKETQYF.

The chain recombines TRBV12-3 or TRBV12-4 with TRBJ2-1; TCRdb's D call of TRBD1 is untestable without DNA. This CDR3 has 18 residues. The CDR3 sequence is CASSLGQDIISSGNEQFF.

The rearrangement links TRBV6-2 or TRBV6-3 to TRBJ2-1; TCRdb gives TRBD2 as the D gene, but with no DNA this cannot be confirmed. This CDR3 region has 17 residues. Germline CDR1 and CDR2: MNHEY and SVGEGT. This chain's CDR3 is CASSYPRLAGGDNEQFF.

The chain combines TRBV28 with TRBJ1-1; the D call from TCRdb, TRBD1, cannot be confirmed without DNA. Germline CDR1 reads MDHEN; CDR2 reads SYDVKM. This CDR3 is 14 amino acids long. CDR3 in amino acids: CASSFRGGLTEAFF.

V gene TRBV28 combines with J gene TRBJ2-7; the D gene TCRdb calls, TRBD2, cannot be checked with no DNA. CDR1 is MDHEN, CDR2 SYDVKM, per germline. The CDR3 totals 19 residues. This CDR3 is CASSSLRTSGSPSSYEQYF.

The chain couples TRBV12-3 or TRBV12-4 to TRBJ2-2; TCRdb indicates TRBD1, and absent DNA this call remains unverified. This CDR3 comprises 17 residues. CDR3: CASSPGRGLANTGELFF.

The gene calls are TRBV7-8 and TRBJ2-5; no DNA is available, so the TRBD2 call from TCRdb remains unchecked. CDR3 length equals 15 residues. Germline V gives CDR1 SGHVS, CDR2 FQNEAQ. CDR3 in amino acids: CASSFFTAGGETQYF.

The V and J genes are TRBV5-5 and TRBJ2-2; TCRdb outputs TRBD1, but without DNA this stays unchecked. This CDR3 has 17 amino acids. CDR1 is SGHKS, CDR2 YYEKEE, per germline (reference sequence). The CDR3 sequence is CASSWTGGTSNTGELFF. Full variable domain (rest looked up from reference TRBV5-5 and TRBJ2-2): DAGVTQSPTHLIKTRGQQVTLRCSPISGHKSVSWYQQVLGQGPQFIFQYYEKEERGRGNFPDRFSARQFPNYSSELNVNALLLGDSALYLCASSWTGGTSNTGELFFGEGSRLTVL.

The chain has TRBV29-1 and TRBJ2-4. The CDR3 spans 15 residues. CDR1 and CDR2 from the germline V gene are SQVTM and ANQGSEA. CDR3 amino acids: CSVEELAVAKNIQYF.

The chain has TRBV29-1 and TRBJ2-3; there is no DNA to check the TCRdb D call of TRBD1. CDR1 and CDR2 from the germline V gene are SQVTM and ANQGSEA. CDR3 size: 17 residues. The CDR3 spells CSVERFRWDTYTDTQYF.

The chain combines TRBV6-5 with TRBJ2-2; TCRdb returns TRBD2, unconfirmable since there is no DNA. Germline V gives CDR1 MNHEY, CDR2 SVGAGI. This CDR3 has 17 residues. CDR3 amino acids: CASSLLLAGGLTGELFF.

CDR3 sequence reads: CASSQRGNTEAFF. The chain links TRBV7-2 to TRBJ1-1. This CDR3 spans 13 amino acids. Per germline, CDR1 SGHTA and CDR2 FQGNSA. The variable domain in full, with the rest retrieved from reference TRBV7-2 and TRBJ1-1, is GAGVSQSPSNKVTEKGKDVELRCDPISGHTALYWYRQSLGQGLEFLIYFQGNSAPDKSGLPSDRFSAERTGGSVSTLTIQRTQQEDSAVYLCASSQRGNTEAFFGQGTRLTVV.

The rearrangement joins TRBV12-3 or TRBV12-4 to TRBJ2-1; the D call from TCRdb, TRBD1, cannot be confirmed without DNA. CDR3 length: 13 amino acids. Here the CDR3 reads CASSTRVYNEQFF.